Following are 21 T cell receptor beta chains from one sample sequenced in a study of cytomegalovirus exposure and HLA in healthy donors. Sequencing was performed with immunoSEQ multiplex PCR; in TCRdb, only in-frame clones are kept and a portion is missing. In the table there are some 290,000 clones, roughly 87% of which are singletons. The specimen was PBMCs. The receptors come from a young man in good health and CMV-seronegative.

The chain carries TRBV27 and TRBJ2-1; D might be TRBD2 (5 bases). Trimming left V 2 bases short and J 5 bases short, with 7 bases between. Germline CDR1 MNHEY, CDR2 SMNVEV (reference sequence). This CDR3 has 13 residues. CDR3 protein: CASSLTRNNEQFF. For the CDR3, the DNA is TGTGCCAGCAGTTTAACTAGGAACAATGAGCAGTTCTTC.

The gene calls are TRBV19 and TRBJ1-5; the D is unclear. The CDR3 has 18 amino acids. CDR1 and CDR2 (germline): LNHDA, SQIVND (reference sequence). V gave up 3 bases and J gave up 2 bases, with 20 bases separating them. CDR3 sequence (DNA): TGTGCCAGTAGTATCCCCCTCACTTCAAAGGAGGGCAATCAGCCCCAGCATTTT. Translation gives CASSIPLTSKEGNQPQHF.

The V gene is TRBV2, the J gene TRBJ1-5; D is unclear. CDR3 length: 13 amino acids. Germline CDR1 SNHLY, CDR2 FYNNEI. Between the trimmed V and J ends, which lost 6 bases and 0 bases, there was a span of 6 bases. The CDR3 nucleotides are TGTGCCAGCAGCGAGTATAGCAATCAGCCCCAGCATTTT. This codes for CASSEYSNQPQHF.

The chain links TRBV7-9 to TRBJ2-1; the match to TRBD1 covers 7 bases. J gave up 6 bases and V 5 bases, and 4 bases lay outside the gene matches. This CDR3 region has 13 residues. Germline V gene sequence: CDR1 SEHNR, CDR2 FQNEAQ (reference sequence). The CDR3 reads CASSLGDSNEQFF. CDR3 sequence (DNA): TGTGCCAGCAGCCTGGGGGACAGCAATGAGCAGTTCTTC.

The chain carries TRBV11-2 and TRBJ1-4, with 10 positions matching TRBD1. This CDR3 is built from 15 residues. The V and J ends lost 4 bases and 8 bases, in that order; junction bases with no gene match: 7. Germline CDR1 reads SGHAT; CDR2 reads FQNNGV. The CDR3 DNA reads TGTGCCAGCAGCTCCCGACAGGGGGCATTGGAAAAACTGTTTTTT. Translation gives CASSSRQGALEKLFF. Combining the CDR3 with reference TRBV11-2 and TRBJ1-4 gives the whole variable domain EAGVAQSPRYKIIEKRQSVAFWCNPISGHATLYWYQQILGQGPKLLIQFQNNGVVDDSQLPKDRFSAERLKGVDSTLKIQPAKLEDSAVYLCASSSRQGALEKLFFGSGTQLSVL.

The CDR3 DNA is TGTGCCAGCAGCAAGGGACAGCACTACGAGCAGTACTTC. This codes for CASSKGQHYEQYF. V and J are TRBV5-4 and TRBJ2-7; the match to TRBD1 covers 7 bases. V dropped 4 bases and J dropped 3; count of bases not matched to a gene: 4. The CDR3 covers 13 residues. Germline V gene lookup returns CDR1 SGHNT and CDR2 YYREEE (reference sequence).

The chain recombines TRBV6-1 with TRBJ2-7; weak D call: TRBD2 (7 bases). Germline V CDR1 and CDR2: MNHNS, SASEGT. V was cut by 8 bases and J by 4 bases, with 21 bases left in between. There are 15 residues in the CDR3. CDR3 amino acids: CASWDGGAYVYEQYF. CDR3 coding DNA: TGTGCCAGCTGGGATGGGGGGGCATATGTATACGAGCAGTACTTC.

The gene calls are TRBV6-6 and TRBJ1-3; maybe TRBD1 (5 bases). The CDR3 contains 16 residues. Germline CDR1 MNHNY, CDR2 SVGAGI (reference sequence). The ends were cut back, 0 bases at V and 4 bases at J, with 13 bases in the middle. In DNA, the CDR3 is TGTGCCAGCAGTTACTCGAGCAAGGGGCGAGGAAACACCATATATTTT. It yields the protein CASSYSSKGRGNTIYF.

Written as DNA, the CDR3 is TGTGCCAGCAGCCCCCGGGGGACTAAGCCTCAGTTCTTC. Protein: CASSPRGTKPQFF. The chain uses TRBV6-5 and TRBJ2-1; 7 bases fit TRBD2. The germline gives CDR1 MNHEY, CDR2 SVGAGI. Losses at the gene ends were 6 bases for V and 13 bases for J; bases not matched to a gene: 12. The CDR3 covers 13 residues.

The chain links TRBV5-1 to TRBJ2-5; TRBD2 agrees at 8 bases. The length of the CDR3 is 17 residues. After removal of 0 bases from V and 7 bases from J, the junction contained 14 bases not matched to a gene. Germline CDR1 reads SGHRS; CDR2 reads YFSETQ. CDR3 sequence: CASSLDIGGGTIGTQYF. The CDR3 nucleotides are TGCGCCAGCAGCTTGGATATTGGCGGGGGGACCATCGGGACCCAGTACTTC. Drawing the rest from reference TRBV5-1 and TRBJ2-5, the complete variable domain is KAGVTQTPRYLIKTRGQQVTLSCSPISGHRSVSWYQQTPGQGLQFLFEYFSETQRNKGNFPGRFSGRQFSNSRSEMNVSTLELGDSALYLCASSLDIGGGTIGTQYFGPGTRLLVL.

J is TRBJ2-5 and V is TRBV5-8; possible D gene TRBD1, 5 bases. The germline CDR1 and CDR2 sequences are SGHTS and YDEGEE. V dropped 4 bases and J dropped 1 base, with 17 bases sitting between them. This CDR3 comprises 16 residues. The CDR3 coding sequence is TGTGCCAGCAGCGATCCGACAGAGACTCCCCAAGAGACCCAGTACTTC. Translating it yields CASSDPTETPQETQYF. The complete variable domain, with remaining parts taken from reference TRBV5-8 and TRBJ2-5, reads EAGVTQSPTHLIKTRGQQATLRCSPISGHTSVYWYQQALGLGLQFLLWYDEGEERNRGNFPPRFSGRQFPNYSSELNVNALELEDSALYLCASSDPTETPQETQYFGPGTRLLVL.

The chain uses TRBV11-2 and TRBJ1-1; D is uncertain. Germline-derived CDR1 and CDR2 are SGHAT and FQNNGV. The CDR3 length is 13 residues. V lost 5 bases to trimming and J lost 3 bases, with 10 bases between them. The CDR3 loop reads CASSDYRDTEAFF. The CDR3 DNA reads as TGTGCCAGCAGCGATTACCGGGACACTGAAGCTTTCTTT.

The chain employs TRBV5-6 and TRBJ1-2, with TRBD1 matching 8 bases. The germline CDR1 and CDR2 sequences are SGHDT and YYEEEE. The CDR3 is 14 residues long. Trimming cost V 7 bases and J 3 bases; bases outside gene matches: 8. CDR3 sequence: CASGGDRSYYGYTF. The CDR3 DNA is TGTGCCAGCGGGGGGGACAGGAGTTACTATGGCTACACCTTC.

The J gene is TRBJ2-7, the V gene TRBV7-2; the match to TRBD2 covers 8 bases. The CDR3 has 14 amino acids. The V segment lost 7 bases and the J segment 4 bases; nucleotides outside the gene matches: 9. Germline assignment: CDR1 SGHTA and CDR2 FQGNSA. CDR3 sequence: CASTGGGQRYEQYF. As DNA, the CDR3 is TGTGCCAGCACCGGGGGGGGCCAACGATACGAGCAGTACTTC.

The V gene is TRBV2, the J gene TRBJ2-2; possible D gene TRBD1, 6 bases. V was trimmed by 7 bases and J by 1 base, leaving 13 bases between them. Germline CDR1 and CDR2: SNHLY and FYNNEI. This CDR3 is 15 amino acids long. This CDR3 reads CASTYRVKNTGELFF. The CDR3, as DNA: TGTGCCAGCACCTACAGGGTGAAGAACACCGGGGAGCTGTTTTTT.

This clone was seen more than once but under ten times. The chain has TRBV30 and TRBJ2-7, with D possibly being TRBD2 (5 bases). The CDR3 is 16 amino acids. The germline gives CDR1 GTSNPN, CDR2 SVGIG (reference sequence). The V end lost 2 bases, the J end lost 6 bases, and 23 bases lay between the germline ends. CDR3 nucleotide sequence: TGTGCCTGGAGTCACGGTATTCCTCCCGGGGTCTTCGAGCAGTACTTC. Protein sequence: CAWSHGIPPGVFEQYF.

The V and J genes are TRBV11-3 and TRBJ2-1; unclear D gene. V shed 0 bases and J shed 9 bases, with 6 bases lying between them. From germline, CDR1 is SGHNT and CDR2 YENEEA. CDR3 length: 12 amino acids. CDR3 sequence (DNA): TGTGCCAGCAGCTTAGATTCCGGTGAGCAGTTCTTC. This encodes CASSLDSGEQFF. The entire variable domain, with the rest obtained from reference TRBV11-3 and TRBJ2-1, is as follows: EAGVVQSPRYKIIEKKQPVAFWCNPISGHNTLYWYLQNLGQGPELLIRYENEEAVDDSQLPKDRFSAERLKGVDSTLKIQPAELGDSAVYLCASSLDSGEQFFGPGTRLTVL.

This chain joins TRBV11-2 and TRBJ2-1, with 10 bases aligning to TRBD2. V shed 3 bases, J shed 9 bases, and the junction held 8 bases outside the gene matches. Germline V gene lookup returns CDR1 SGHAT and CDR2 FQNNGV. This CDR3 is 15 amino acids long. This CDR3 is CASSLGLAGVSEQFF. In DNA form, the CDR3 reads TGTGCCAGCAGCTTGGGGCTAGCGGGGGTGAGTGAGCAGTTCTTC.

This clone was detected a few times. This rearrangement joins TRBV13 to TRBJ1-1, with a tentative D call TRBD1 (6 bases). The V end was cut by 5 bases, the J end by 1 base, with 11 bases between. Germline V gene data show CDR1 as PRHDT and CDR2 as FYEKMQ (reference sequence). CDR3 length: 14 amino acids. This chain's CDR3 is CASSDRTANTEAFF. The CDR3 DNA reads as TGTGCCAGCAGCGACAGGACAGCGAACACTGAAGCTTTCTTT.

The J gene is TRBJ1-2, the V gene TRBV18; D not resolved. The CDR3 covers 14 residues. The V gene lost 3 bases and the J gene lost 4 bases, with 12 bases spanning the gap. Germline loops: CDR1 KGHSH, CDR2 LQKENI. The DNA of the CDR3 is TGTGCCAGCTCACCCACACCCGAACGCTATGGCTACACCTTC. This sequence encodes CASSPTPERYGYTF.

V and J are TRBV13 and TRBJ1-1; TRBD1 aligns across 7 bases. Looked up from germline, CDR1 is PRHDT and CDR2 is FYEKMQ (reference sequence). Trimming removed 4 bases from V and 8 bases from J; junction bases left unmatched: 1. This CDR3 contains 11 residues. The CDR3 loop is CASSSTGEAFF. CDR3 sequence (DNA): TGTGCCAGCAGCTCGACAGGGGAAGCTTTCTTT.